Listed below are T cell receptor beta chains from one sample, sequenced in a study of blood T cells in healthy people across ages. TCRdb reanalysed the 5' RACE reads using MiXCR and keeps one entry per CDR3 protein. In the table there are 600,000 to 850,000 distinct CDR3 sequences, approximately 25% of which are singletons. This sample was also put to use in a study of T cells of mothers and their children.

The specimen sequenced was blood. The receptors come from a boy between 5 and 17 years old in good health. CDR3s leave out the opening cysteine and the closing phenylalanine or tryptophan. Fields, in order: V gene, J gene, clone size, CDR3 protein. Rows give clone size only sometimes, using once, few, many, or a class for an expanded clone.

TRBV3-1	TRBJ2-2	NA	TSSQGLAGNTGELF
TRBV25-1	TRBJ2-1	few	ASSGLDNEQF
TRBV7-2	TRBJ1-1	NA	ASRHTSGEYTEAF
TRBV5-1	TRBJ1-4	few	ASSFDANEKLF
TRBV7-2	TRBJ2-7	few	ASSYEGSYEQY
TRBV7-9	TRBJ1-2	few	ASSKGQDLYGYT
TRBV29-1	TRBJ2-5	NA	SVVGTGEETQY
TRBV4-1	TRBJ2-7	few	ASSQEDKTSYEQY
TRBV20-1	TRBJ2-7	NA	SARVRRPCEQY
TRBV10-3	TRBJ2-1	few	AISEADSSSYNEQF
TRBV12-5	TRBJ2-5	NA	ASGSTTGDAETQY
TRBV28	TRBJ2-5	few	ASRRWGSGYQETQY
TRBV20-1	TRBJ2-1	NA	SASTQNNEQF
TRBV24-1	TRBJ2-1	NA	ATSDVAGPTEQF
TRBV20-1	TRBJ2-3	NA	SALGAAFSTDTQY
TRBV4-3	TRBJ1-3	NA	ASSLTRLSGNTIY
TRBV7-2	TRBJ2-1	NA	ASSSSTLAGLSGEQF
TRBV6-5	TRBJ1-2	NA	ATIGAGERFYGYT
TRBV4-1	TRBJ2-2	few	ASSQEGVNTGELF
TRBV12-3/TRBV12-4	TRBJ1-2	NA	ASSSPDRGLYGYT
TRBV20-1	TRBJ1-5	few	SARDSARVGGNQPQH
TRBV12-5	TRBJ2-5	NA	ASGSMTSGAQETQY
TRBV5-1	TRBJ2-3	few	ASSLGVKGDTQY
TRBV7-3	TRBJ2-1	NA	ASTLIGTSSNEQF
TRBV7-8	TRBJ2-7	NA	ASSLSSGFEQY
TRBV29-1	TRBJ2-3	few	SVVRGAGDTQY